Following are 7 T cell receptor beta chains from one sample sequenced in a study of blood T cell repertoires in COVID-19. Profiling relied on immunoSEQ multiplex PCR, and the TCRdb table lists in-frame clones only, not all of them. The table has 200,000 to 250,000 clones, 85% to 90% seen once. The sequencing input was peripheral blood. These receptors were obtained from a man in his fifties or sixties with acute or convalescent COVID-19.

This chain links TRBV25-1 with TRBJ2-7; possible D gene TRBD2, 6 bases. Germline loops: CDR1 MGHDK, CDR2 SYGVNS. V lost 2 bases and J 1 base, leaving 12 bases between the germline ends. This CDR3 contains 15 residues. CDR3 loop: CASSESGSGSYEQYF. The CDR3 DNA follows: TGTGCCAGCAGTGAAAGCGGGTCAGGGTCCTACGAGCAGTACTTC.

This rearrangement joins TRBV7-9 to TRBJ2-1; 8 bases map to TRBD2. After removal of 7 bases from V and 3 bases from J, the junction contained 14 bases not matched to a gene. Germline CDR1 and CDR2: SEHNR and FQNEAQ (reference sequence). The CDR3 totals 17 residues. Here the CDR3 reads CASTNFGGGLDYNEQFF. CDR3 nucleotide sequence: TGTGCCAGCACCAACTTCGGGGGGGGACTGGACTACAATGAGCAGTTCTTC.

Comments on this clone: Distinct nucleotide sequences in the sample also encode this CDR3. V gene TRBV19 combines with J gene TRBJ1-3; D uncertain. The CDR3 has 15 amino acids. CDR1 and CDR2 from the germline V gene are LNHDA and SQIVND (reference sequence). Trimming removed 3 bases at V and 0 bases at J, with 9 bases between. Here the CDR3 DNA reads TGTGCCAGTAGTATCCCGGGGAGCTCTGGAAACACCATATATTTT. Its translation: CASSIPGSSGNTIYF.

The chain carries TRBV4-2 and TRBJ1-1; 9 positions agree with TRBD1. V trimming: 6 bases; J trimming: 3 bases; junction bases outside the gene matches: 11. The CDR3 is made up of 16 amino acids. Per germline, CDR1 LGHNA and CDR2 YNFKEQ. CDR3: CASSRAGTGIHTEAFF. CDR3 bases: TGTGCCAGCAGTCGAGCGGGGACAGGGATCCACACTGAAGCTTTCTTT.

The chain combines TRBV20-1 with TRBJ1-2; possibly TRBD1 for D (5 bases). V was cut by 6 bases and J by 6 bases, with 11 bases left in between. CDR1 is DFQATT, CDR2 SNEGSKA, per germline (reference sequence). This CDR3 spans 11 amino acids. Here the CDR3 reads CSASRADGYTF. The CDR3 DNA is TGCAGTGCCTCCAGGGCGGATGGCTACACCTTC.

The rearrangement links TRBV7-9 to TRBJ1-1; D ambiguous. Germline CDR1 and CDR2: SEHNR and FQNEAQ (reference sequence). The germline V and J ends were trimmed by 1 base and 6 bases, with 15 bases remaining between them. The CDR3 has 15 amino acids. The CDR3 region is CASSLVSTTGAEAFF. CDR3 coding DNA: TGTGCCAGCAGCTTAGTGTCTACTACTGGTGCTGAAGCTTTCTTT.

The V call is TRBV11-2, the J call TRBJ1-1; TRBD1 agrees at 7 bases. This CDR3 has 13 amino acids. CDR1 SGHAT and CDR2 FQNNGV come from the germline V gene. V was pared by 1 base and J by 11 bases, with 7 bases of the junction left unmatched. Here the CDR3 reads CASSLVAGQKAFF. CDR3 in DNA: TGTGCCAGCAGCTTAGTTGCGGGACAGAAGGCTTTCTTT.